The sequence of this TCR beta chain was determined in a study of cytotoxic CD8 clonotypes in ibrutinib-treated CLL. The overall study: Sequencing produced an average of about 250,000 productive templates and 85,000 to 100,000 productive rearrangements per sample. Overall study results and limits: Age-matched healthy donor levels were exceeded by baseline clonality, which tracked circulating CD8+ T-cell counts. The clonality rise at ibrutinib response reflected private clonotype expansion.

This table comes from immunoSEQ multiplex PCR, and its TCRdb copy is limited to in-frame clones, with some not included. Here the sample spans some 150,000 clones, roughly three quarters being singletons. The table lists this clone with a count of one. Its antigen remains unknown. This TCR came from a human donor with chronic lymphocytic leukemia. This specimen was PBMCs, taken after 12 months of ibrutinib treatment.

The CDR3 protein is CASSSGLDLSTDTQYF. CDR3 nucleotides: TGTGCCAGCAGCTCCGGGCTAGACCTTAGCACAGATACGCAGTATTTT. This rearrangement joins TRBV7-9 to TRBJ2-3; D gene uncertain. The germline V gene has CDR1 SEHNR and CDR2 FQNEAQ (reference sequence). The ends were cut back, 4 bases at V and 0 bases at J, with 14 bases in the middle. The CDR3 extends over 16 amino acids.